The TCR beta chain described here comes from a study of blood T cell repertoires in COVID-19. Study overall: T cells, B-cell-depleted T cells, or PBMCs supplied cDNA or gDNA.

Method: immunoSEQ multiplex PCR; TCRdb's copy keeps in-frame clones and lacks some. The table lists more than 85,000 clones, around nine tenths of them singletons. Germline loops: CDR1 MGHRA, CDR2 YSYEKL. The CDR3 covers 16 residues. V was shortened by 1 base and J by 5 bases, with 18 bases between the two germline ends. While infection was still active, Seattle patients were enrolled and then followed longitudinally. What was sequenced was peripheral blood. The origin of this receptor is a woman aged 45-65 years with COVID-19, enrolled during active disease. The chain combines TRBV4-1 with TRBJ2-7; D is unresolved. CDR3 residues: CASSQGGAYYVDEQYF. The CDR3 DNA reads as TGCGCCAGCAGCCAAGGCGGTGCCTATTACGTCGACGAGCAGTACTTC.